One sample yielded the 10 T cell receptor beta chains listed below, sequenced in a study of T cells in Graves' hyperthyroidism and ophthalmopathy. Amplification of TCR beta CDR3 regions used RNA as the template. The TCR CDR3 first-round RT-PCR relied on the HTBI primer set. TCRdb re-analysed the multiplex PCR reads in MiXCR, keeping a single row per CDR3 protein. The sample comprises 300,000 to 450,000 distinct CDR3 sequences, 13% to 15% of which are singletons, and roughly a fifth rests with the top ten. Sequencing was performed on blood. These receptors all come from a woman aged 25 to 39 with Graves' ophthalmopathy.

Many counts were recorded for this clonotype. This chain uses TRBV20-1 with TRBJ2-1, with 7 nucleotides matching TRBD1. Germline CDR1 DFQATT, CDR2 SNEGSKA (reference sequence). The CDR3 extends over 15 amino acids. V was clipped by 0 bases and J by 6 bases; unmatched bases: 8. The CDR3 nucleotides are TGCAGTGCTAGAGATCAGACAGGGTTTGGCAATGAGCAGTTCTTC. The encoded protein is CSARDQTGFGNEQFF.

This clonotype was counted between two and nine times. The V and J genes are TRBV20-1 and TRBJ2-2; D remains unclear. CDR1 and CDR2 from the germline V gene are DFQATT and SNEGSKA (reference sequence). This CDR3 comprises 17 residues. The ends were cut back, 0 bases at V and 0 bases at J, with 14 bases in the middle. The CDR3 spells CSARDPRRFANTGELFF. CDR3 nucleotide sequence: TGCAGTGCTAGAGATCCAAGGCGGTTCGCGAACACCGGGGAGCTGTTTTTT.

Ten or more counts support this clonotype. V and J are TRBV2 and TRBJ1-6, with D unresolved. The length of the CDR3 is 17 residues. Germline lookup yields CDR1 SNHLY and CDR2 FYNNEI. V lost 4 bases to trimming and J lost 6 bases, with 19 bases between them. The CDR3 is CASSGPQPEQSNSPLHF. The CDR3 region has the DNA TGTGCCAGCAGTGGCCCCCAGCCGGAGCAGTCTAATTCACCCCTCCACTTT.

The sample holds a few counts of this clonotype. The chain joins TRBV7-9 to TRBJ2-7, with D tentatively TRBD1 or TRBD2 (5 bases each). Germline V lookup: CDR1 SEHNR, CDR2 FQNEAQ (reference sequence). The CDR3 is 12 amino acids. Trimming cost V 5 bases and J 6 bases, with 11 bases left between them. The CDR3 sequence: CASSLSGTEQYF. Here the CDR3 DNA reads TGTGCCAGCAGCCTATCAGGGACCGAGCAGTACTTC.

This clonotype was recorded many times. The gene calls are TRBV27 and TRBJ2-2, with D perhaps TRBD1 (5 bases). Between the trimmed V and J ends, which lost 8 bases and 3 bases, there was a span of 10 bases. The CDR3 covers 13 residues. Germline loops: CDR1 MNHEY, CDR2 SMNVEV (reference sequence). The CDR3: CASAKTDTGELFF. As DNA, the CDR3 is TGTGCCAGCGCGAAGACAGACACCGGGGAGCTGTTTTTT.

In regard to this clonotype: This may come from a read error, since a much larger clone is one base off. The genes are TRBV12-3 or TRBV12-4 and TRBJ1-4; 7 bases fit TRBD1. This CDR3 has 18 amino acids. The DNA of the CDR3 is TGTGCCAACAGTCGAAAGACCGGGACAGACGCAACTAATGAAAAACTGTTTTTT. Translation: CANSRKTGTDATNEKLFF.

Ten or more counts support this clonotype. Written as DNA, the CDR3 is TGTGCCAGCTCACAAAATCAAGAGACCCAGTACTTC. Protein: CASSQNQETQYF. This chain connects TRBV18 to TRBJ2-5; D call uncertain. CDR3 length: 12 residues. Germline lookup yields CDR1 KGHSH and CDR2 LQKENI. V was clipped by 4 bases and J by 2 bases, with 5 bases between them.

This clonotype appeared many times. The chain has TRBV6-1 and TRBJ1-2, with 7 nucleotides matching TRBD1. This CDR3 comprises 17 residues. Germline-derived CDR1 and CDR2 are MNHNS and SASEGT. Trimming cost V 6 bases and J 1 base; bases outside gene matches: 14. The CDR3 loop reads CASSQTQQGTHNYGYTF. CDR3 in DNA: TGTGCCAGCAGCCAGACGCAACAGGGGACTCATAACTATGGCTACACCTTC.

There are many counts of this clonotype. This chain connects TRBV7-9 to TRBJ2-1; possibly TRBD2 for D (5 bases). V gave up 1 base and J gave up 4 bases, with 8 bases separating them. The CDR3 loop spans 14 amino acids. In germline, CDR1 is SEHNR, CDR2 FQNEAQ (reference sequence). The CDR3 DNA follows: TGTGCCAGCAGCTTAGGGCGGGTATACAATGAGCAGTTCTTC. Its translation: CASSLGRVYNEQFF.

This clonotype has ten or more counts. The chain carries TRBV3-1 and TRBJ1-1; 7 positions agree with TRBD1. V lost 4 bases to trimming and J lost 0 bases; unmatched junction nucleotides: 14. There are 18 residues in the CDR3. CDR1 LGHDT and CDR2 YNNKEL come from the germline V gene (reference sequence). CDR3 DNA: TGTGCCAGCAGCCTCAAGTCGACAGGGTATATAATGAACACTGAAGCTTTCTTT. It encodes CASSLKSTGYIMNTEAFF.